Shown below are 30 T cell receptor beta chains from a single sample sequenced in a study of blood T cells in healthy people across ages. Sample-barcoded 5' priming and a J-beta primer mix drove a second PCR of roughly 7 to 11 cycles. TCRdb reanalysed the 5' RACE reads using MiXCR and keeps one entry per CDR3 protein. The sample carries 800,000 to 950,000 distinct CDR3 sequences, around 29% recorded once. The data also belong to a second study, concerning T cells of mothers and their children.

Sequencing used blood. The origin of the receptors is a middle-aged woman in good health.

The chain employs TRBV30 and TRBJ2-7; perhaps TRBD1 as D (6 bases). The CDR3 contains 13 residues. V lost 3 bases and J 6 bases, leaving 15 bases between the germline ends. The germline V gene encodes CDR1 GTSNPN and CDR2 SVGIG (reference sequence). The chain's CDR3 is CAWRGRGFGEQYF. CDR3 nucleotide sequence: TGTGCCTGGAGGGGCAGGGGTTTCGGCGAGCAGTACTTC.

Of note for this clonotype: Sequence at one end of the junction differs from germline and may be a read error. The chain is built from TRBV29-1 and TRBJ1-1; D is unresolved. The CDR3 has 12 amino acids. The V gene's germline CDR1 is SQVTM and CDR2 ANQGSEA. CDR3 nucleotide sequence: TGCAGCGTTTTTGTTTTGAATACTGAAGCTTTCTTT. Residues: CSVFVLNTEAFF.

This clonotype was detected many times. The chain uses TRBV6-6 and TRBJ2-7; D gene uncertain. The ends were cut back, 6 bases at V and 1 base at J, with 7 bases in the middle. Germline values: CDR1 MNHNY, CDR2 SVGAGI (reference sequence). The CDR3 covers 12 residues. Here the CDR3 DNA reads TGTGCCAGCAGCTCCGGATCCTACGAGCAGTACTTC. It translates to CASSSGSYEQYF.

The CDR3 DNA is TGTGCCTCCCAGCACAGTCTTTCCTCTGAAAAACTGTTTTTT. Translated: CASQHSLSSEKLFF. V is TRBV6-6 and J is TRBJ1-4; no reliable D call. V shed 11 bases and J shed 7 bases, with 20 bases lying between them. CDR3 length: 14 amino acids. The germline V gene encodes CDR1 MNHNY and CDR2 SVGAGI (reference sequence).

There are a few counts of this clonotype. This sequence joins TRBV5-1 and TRBJ2-5; D might be TRBD1 or TRBD2, each matching 6 bases. CDR1 is SGHRS, CDR2 YFSETQ, per germline. Trimming took 4 bases from V and 1 from J, leaving 8 bases between them. The CDR3 is made up of 13 amino acids. The CDR3 protein is CASSTGAQETQYF. The CDR3 nucleotides are TGCGCCAGCAGCACGGGGGCCCAAGAGACCCAGTACTTC.

This clonotype was detected only a few times. The rearrangement joins TRBV6-5 to TRBJ2-2; D remains unclear. Germline V CDR1 and CDR2: MNHEY, SVGAGI. V lost 5 bases and J 4 bases, leaving 14 bases between the germline ends. There are 15 residues in the CDR3. CDR3 in amino acids: CASSAGLVGTGELFF. CDR3 sequence (DNA): TGTGCCAGCAGTGCCGGGCTAGTCGGCACCGGGGAGCTGTTTTTT.

This chain uses TRBV15 with TRBJ1-4; D is possibly TRBD1 (5 bases). The CDR3 totals 18 residues. In germline, CDR1 is LNHNV, CDR2 YYDKDF (reference sequence). V lost 1 base to trimming and J lost 4 bases, with 19 bases between them. In DNA, the CDR3 is TGTGCCACCAGCAGAGGGAATGGTCCGGGGGGAAGTAATGAAAAACTGTTTTTT. This codes for CATSRGNGPGGSNEKLFF.

This clonotype was seen ten or more times. The rearrangement uses TRBV29-1 and TRBJ2-7, with 8 bases that match TRBD2. The CDR3 covers 14 residues. Unmatched junction bases numbered 7, after V lost 6 bases and J lost 0 bases. Germline CDR1 and CDR2: SQVTM and ANQGSEA. CDR3 in amino acids: CSVRTSSSSYEQYF. The CDR3, as DNA: TGCAGCGTGCGGACTAGCAGTAGCTCCTACGAGCAGTACTTC.

There are many counts of this clonotype. This chain connects TRBV6-5 to TRBJ1-2, with 8 bases identical to TRBD1. This CDR3 contains 13 residues. Unmatched junction bases numbered 3, after V lost 2 bases and J lost 7 bases. Germline V gene lookup returns CDR1 MNHEY and CDR2 SVGAGI. The CDR3 is CASSYDRGSGYTF. Written as DNA, the CDR3 is TGTGCCAGCAGTTACGACAGGGGCTCTGGCTACACCTTC.

The chain has TRBV29-1 and TRBJ2-1; 7 nucleotides match TRBD2. Per germline, CDR1 SQVTM and CDR2 ANQGSEA. The ends lost 5 bases at V and 2 bases at J; junction bases unmatched: 3. The CDR3 totals 13 residues. As DNA, the CDR3 is TGCAGCGTTCTAGCGGAGGCCTACAATGAGCAGTTCTTC. Residues: CSVLAEAYNEQFF.

At least ten counts were recorded for this clonotype. The chain links TRBV5-1 to TRBJ1-1; D is uncertain. This CDR3 comprises 14 residues. Between the trimmed V and J ends, which lost 2 bases and 4 bases, there was a span of 12 bases. Looked up from germline, CDR1 is SGHRS and CDR2 is YFSETQ. In nucleotides, the CDR3 is TGCGCCAGCAGCTTTAATACGGGAACCACTGAAGCTTTCTTT. Its translation is CASSFNTGTTEAFF.

Written as DNA, the CDR3 is TGTGCCATCAGTGTTCTAGCGGGGGTCAATGAGCAGTTCTTC. Translating it yields CAISVLAGVNEQFF. V gene TRBV10-3 combines with J gene TRBJ2-1, with 10 bases matching TRBD2. With V trimmed by 4 bases and J by 6 bases, 3 bases remained unmatched. This CDR3 has 14 amino acids. The germline V gene has CDR1 ENHRY and CDR2 SYGVKD.

This clonotype was counted ten times or more. The chain combines TRBV7-2 with TRBJ2-7, with D maybe TRBD1 (5 bases). The CDR3 totals 13 residues. Trimming removed 5 bases at V and 1 base at J, with 9 bases between. Germline loops: CDR1 SGHTA, CDR2 FQGNSA. Here the CDR3 DNA reads TGTGCCAGCAGCACGACAGCTTCCTACGAGCAGTACTTC. Translation: CASSTTASYEQYF.

V is TRBV7-2 and J is TRBJ2-7, with a tentative D call TRBD1 (6 bases). The CDR3 runs to 15 residues. Germline V gives CDR1 SGHTA, CDR2 FQGNSA. Between the trimmed V and J ends, which lost 5 bases and 7 bases, there was a span of 21 bases. CDR3 nucleotide sequence: TGTGCCAGCAGCCCCTACGGCAGGGGCGCAGGGGAGCAGTACTTC. It specifies CASSPYGRGAGEQYF.

Points on this clonotype: A much more abundant neighbour one base away suggests this may be a read error. The J gene is TRBJ2-1, the V gene TRBV21-1; the D call of TRBD1 is as the table states it, not checked on the DNA. TRBV21-1 is a pseudogene segment. This CDR3 spans 15 amino acids. The CDR3, as DNA: TGTGCCAGCAGAAAGTCGGCGGGGAGATTCGGGACCCAGTTCTTC. It specifies CASRKSAGRFGTQFF.

The V and J genes are TRBV18 and TRBJ2-5; 7 bases match TRBD1. The closer fit of TRBJ2-7 to the DNA end suggests the J call may be wrong. CDR1 KGHSH and CDR2 LQKENI come from the germline V gene. This CDR3 has 14 residues. The CDR3 coding sequence is TGTGCCAGCTCACCCAAACAGGGGTCCAACGAGCAGTACTTC. It yields the protein CASSPKQGSNEQYF.

This clonotype was recorded a few times. CDR3 amino acids: CASSSQSDTQYF. DNA for the CDR3: TGTGCCAGCTCGTCCCAATCAGATACGCAGTATTTT. This chain links TRBV18 with TRBJ2-3; D unclear. Per the germline V gene, CDR1 is KGHSH and CDR2 is LQKENI. This CDR3 has 12 amino acids. V was trimmed by 6 bases and J by 4 bases, leaving 8 bases between them.

The chain employs TRBV27 and TRBJ2-3, with 8 bases matching TRBD2. J gave up 3 bases and V 5 bases, and 22 bases lay outside the gene matches. Germline V gene data show CDR1 as MNHEY and CDR2 as SMNVEV (reference sequence). The CDR3 has 20 residues. CDR3 protein: CASSPLGRSGRGGWTDTQYF. The CDR3 bases are TGTGCCAGCAGTCCGCTCGGTCGGAGCGGGAGAGGTGGTTGGACAGATACGCAGTATTTT.

The CDR3 coding sequence is TGTGCCAGCAGTACCATGGGACGGTTCTACGAGCAGTACTTC. Protein sequence: CASSTMGRFYEQYF. The V and J genes are TRBV12-3 or TRBV12-4 and TRBJ2-7, with D perhaps given as TRBD1 or TRBD2 (5 bases each). Trimming removed 5 bases from V and 3 bases from J, with 14 bases in between. The CDR3 extends over 14 amino acids.

The rearrangement uses TRBV7-2 and TRBJ2-7; 10 bases align to TRBD2. CDR1 SGHTA and CDR2 FQGNSA come from the germline V gene. The V gene end was trimmed by 1 base and the J gene end by 2 bases; junction bases not matched to a gene: 8. The CDR3 spans 17 residues. In DNA, the CDR3 is TGTGCCAGCAGCTTAGGAGCGGGAGGGGGCATGGCCTACGAGCAGTACTTC. This translates into CASSLGAGGGMAYEQYF.

This clonotype has ten or more counts. This chain joins TRBV7-2 and TRBJ2-1; D uncertain. V was trimmed by 1 base and J by 4 bases, leaving 14 bases between them. CDR3 size: 16 residues. Per germline, CDR1 SGHTA and CDR2 FQGNSA. Here the CDR3 reads CASSLVSVTYYNEQFF. The CDR3 nucleotides are TGTGCCAGCAGCTTAGTATCAGTCACTTATTACAATGAGCAGTTCTTC.

V and J are TRBV4-3 and TRBJ1-5; 8 bases agree with TRBD1. Germline lookup yields CDR1 LGHNA and CDR2 YSLEER. CDR3 length: 15 residues. Losses at the gene ends were 1 base for V and 4 bases for J; bases not matched to a gene: 3. In nucleotides, the CDR3 is TGCGCCAGCAGCCAAGGTTGGACAGGGAATCAGCCCCAGCATTTT. It encodes CASSQGWTGNQPQHF.

This rearrangement joins TRBV20-1 to TRBJ1-1, with 8 bases matching TRBD1. The CDR3 loop spans 13 amino acids. The V gene's germline CDR1 is DFQATT and CDR2 SNEGSKA (reference sequence). The V and J ends lost 4 bases and 5 bases, in that order; junction bases with no gene match: 6. CDR3 DNA: TGCAGTGCTACTCGGACAGGGCGGACTGAAGCTTTCTTT. Residues: CSATRTGRTEAFF.

With regard to this clonotype: A much larger clone differs by one base, so this may be a read error. The V call is TRBV29-1, the J call TRBJ2-6; TRBD1 might be the D (5 bases). Germline CDR1 is SQVTM and CDR2 is ANQGSEA. The CDR3 totals 15 residues. The CDR3 reads CSVIDSYSGANVQTF. The CDR3 nucleotides read TGCAGCGTAATCGACAGTTACTCTGGGGCCAACGTCCAGACTTTC.

This clonotype appeared many times. The chain links TRBV12-3 or TRBV12-4 to TRBJ2-1; D is unclear. This CDR3 has 11 residues. Trimming removed 3 bases from V and 8 bases from J, with 5 bases in between. For the CDR3, the DNA is TGTGCCAGCAGTTTTTCCGATGAGCAGTTCTTC. Protein product: CASSFSDEQFF.

Remarks on this clonotype: Germline and junction disagree at one end, which may indicate a read error. The gene calls are TRBV7-9 and TRBJ1-2, with D maybe TRBD1 (5 bases). The CDR3 sequence is 15 residues long. Germline V lookup: CDR1 SEHNR, CDR2 FQNEAQ (reference sequence). The CDR3 sequence: CAGSLGGDRGYGYTF. DNA for the CDR3: TGTGCCGGCAGCTTAGGTGGGGACCGAGGATATGGCTACACCTTC.

This clonotype was recorded many times. The V call is TRBV6-5, the J call TRBJ2-1; 13 nucleotides match TRBD2. With V trimmed by 4 bases and J by 12 bases, 9 bases remained unmatched. This CDR3 region has 15 residues. Germline V gene sequence: CDR1 MNHEY, CDR2 SVGAGI. The CDR3 DNA follows: TGTGCCAGCAGTTCCAGGACTAGCGGGGGTCTTGGGCAGTTCTTC. Protein product: CASSSRTSGGLGQFF.

There are many counts of this clonotype. Relative to the germline gene, one junction end is altered; a read error may explain this. This chain links TRBV7-7 with TRBJ2-5; 10 nucleotides line up with TRBD1. This CDR3 is 17 amino acids long. CDR1 is SSHAT, CDR2 FNYEAQ, per germline (reference sequence). The CDR3: CASSLGRRDRGQETQYF. CDR3 coding DNA: TGTGCTAGCAGCTTAGGCCGTCGGGACAGGGGCCAAGAGACCCAGTACTTC. Full variable domain (remainder filled in from reference TRBV7-7 and TRBJ2-5): GAGVSQSPRYKVTKRGQDVTLRCDPISSHATLYWYQQALGQGPEFLTYFNYEAQPDKSGLPSDRFSAERPEGSISTLTIQRTEQRDSAMYRCASSLGRRDRGQETQYFGPGTRLLVL.

This clonotype came up many times. The chain has TRBV7-3 and TRBJ1-1; a weak D match, TRBD1 (5 bases). V gave up 5 bases and J gave up 1 base, with 8 bases separating them. CDR1 and CDR2 (germline): SGHTA, FQGTGA. The length of the CDR3 is 13 residues. CDR3 sequence (DNA): TGTGCCAGCAGCGCCGGACAGAACACTGAAGCTTTCTTT. It translates to CASSAGQNTEAFF.

In this sample, this clonotype turned up a few times. CDR3: CASMPRGLGTGELFF. The CDR3 DNA sequence: TGTGCCAGCATGCCTCGAGGTCTCGGCACCGGGGAGCTGTTTTTT. This sequence joins TRBV7-2 and TRBJ2-2; D is uncertain. V was shortened by 7 bases and J by 4 bases, with 16 bases between the two germline ends. The germline V gene encodes CDR1 SGHTA and CDR2 FQGNSA. CDR3 length equals 15 residues. Full variable domain (rest looked up from reference TRBV7-2 and TRBJ2-2): GAGVSQSPSNKVTEKGKDVELRCDPISGHTALYWYRQSLGQGLEFLIYFQGNSAPDKSGLPSDRFSAERTGGSVSTLTIQRTQQEDSAVYLCASMPRGLGTGELFFGEGSRLTVL.